This is a list of T cell receptor beta chains from one sample in a study of blood T cell repertoires in COVID-19. The repertoire was sequenced with immunoSEQ multiplex PCR; TCRdb's copy has only in-frame clones and lacks some. This sample has approximately 460,000 clones, with 89% found just once. The specimen was peripheral blood. The receptor set was obtained from a man aged 18 to 30 with COVID-19, enrolled during active disease. CDR3s include the opening cysteine and the closing phenylalanine or tryptophan. Each record gives: V gene, D gene, clone size, J gene, CDR3 DNA, CDR3 protein. D genes are given only for firm matches. A clone size is listed for some rows: how often the clone was seen (once, few, many), or a class if it is expanded.

v_gene: TRBV24-1
d_gene: TRBD1
abundance: .
j_gene: TRBJ2-5
CDR3nt: TGTGCCACCAGTGATAGGACCACAGGGGGGCAGTACTTC
CDR3aa: CATSDRTTGGQYF

v_gene: TRBV27
d_gene: .
abundance: .
j_gene: TRBJ2-4
CDR3nt: TGTGCCAGCAGGATAGCAGGGGAGACCAAAAACATTCAGTACTTC
CDR3aa: CASRIAGETKNIQYF

v_gene: TRBV12-3/TRBV12-4
d_gene: .
abundance: .
j_gene: TRBJ2-1
CDR3nt: TGTGCCAGCAGTAAGGACAGAAACAATGAGCAGTTCTTC
CDR3aa: CASSKDRNNEQFF

v_gene: TRBV19
d_gene: .
abundance: .
j_gene: TRBJ1-6
CDR3nt: TGTGCCAGTAGTATAGAATCCCCGGACATCTCTTCCTATTCACCCCTCCACTTT
CDR3aa: CASSIESPDISSYSPLHF

v_gene: TRBV4-1
d_gene: .
abundance: few
j_gene: TRBJ1-2
CDR3nt: TGCGCCAGCAGCCAAGTTTTCTCCTATGGCTACACCTTC
CDR3aa: CASSQVFSYGYTF

v_gene: TRBV7-9
d_gene: TRBD1
abundance: .
j_gene: TRBJ1-1
CDR3nt: TGTGCCAGCAGCGGAGACAGGGATATTGCTTTCTTT
CDR3aa: CASSGDRDIAFF

v_gene: TRBV7-8
d_gene: .
abundance: .
j_gene: TRBJ2-7
CDR3nt: TGTGCCAGCAGCTTAGCGGCGGGCAGTGGCGGCTACGAGCAGTACTTC
CDR3aa: CASSLAAGSGGYEQYF

v_gene: TRBV5-1
d_gene: .
abundance: .
j_gene: TRBJ2-7
CDR3nt: TGCGCCAGCAGCCCCTCACAGGTCCCCGTCAACGAGCAGTACTTC
CDR3aa: CASSPSQVPVNEQYF

v_gene: TRBV2
d_gene: .
abundance: .
j_gene: TRBJ2-1
CDR3nt: TGTGCCAGCAGTGTACCAGGGATCACCTACAATGAGCAGTTCTTC
CDR3aa: CASSVPGITYNEQFF

v_gene: TRBV6-6
d_gene: .
abundance: .
j_gene: TRBJ1-4
CDR3nt: TGTGCCAGCAGTTCAAGACCCTTAGCGGATGAAAAACTGTTTTTT
CDR3aa: CASSSRPLADEKLFF

v_gene: TRBV18
d_gene: TRBD1
abundance: .
j_gene: TRBJ1-5
CDR3nt: TGTGCCAGCTCTGGACAGGGGCCCAATCAGCCCCAGCATTTT
CDR3aa: CASSGQGPNQPQHF

v_gene: TRBV29-1
d_gene: TRBD1
abundance: .
j_gene: TRBJ2-3
CDR3nt: TGCAGCGTTCGGGACAGGTCTCCTCGCACAGATACGCAGTATTTT
CDR3aa: CSVRDRSPRTDTQYF

v_gene: TRBV5-1
d_gene: TRBD2
abundance: .
j_gene: TRBJ2-7
CDR3nt: TGCGCCAGCAGCCCCCCCAGCGGGGGGGTGGACGAGCAGTACTTC
CDR3aa: CASSPPSGGVDEQYF

v_gene: TRBV29-1
d_gene: .
abundance: .
j_gene: TRBJ2-7
CDR3nt: TGCAGCGTTGAAGATCCAGGAAAGTACGAGCAGTACTTC
CDR3aa: CSVEDPGKYEQYF

v_gene: TRBV6-6
d_gene: .
abundance: .
j_gene: TRBJ2-1
CDR3nt: TGTGCCAGCAGTTACCTAAACAATGAGCAGTTCTTC
CDR3aa: CASSYLNNEQFF